The 27 T cell receptor beta chains below all came from one sample that was sequenced in a study of cytomegalovirus exposure and HLA in healthy donors. It was with 60 Vbeta and 13 Jbeta primers that the PCR ran. Assay used: immunoSEQ multiplex PCR; TCRdb lists only in-frame clones, some missing. The sample lists around 130,000 clones, about 73% occurring once. What was sequenced was PBMCs. Receptors were obtained from a woman in her forties or fifties in good health and CMV-seropositive.

V is TRBV9 and J is TRBJ2-3, with a tentative D call TRBD2 (5 bases). Germline lookup yields CDR1 SGDLS and CDR2 YYNGEE. This CDR3 spans 13 amino acids. The V end was cut by 1 base, the J end by 5 bases, with 8 bases between. The CDR3 DNA sequence: TGTGCCAGCAGCGTACGTCGGGAAGATACGCAGTATTTT. Translated: CASSVRREDTQYF.

This clone has more than one count but fewer than ten. The chain employs TRBV5-6 and TRBJ2-7; TRBD1 matches 10 bases. The V and J ends lost 4 bases and 6 bases, in that order; junction bases with no gene match: 7. Germline values: CDR1 SGHDT, CDR2 YYEEEE. This CDR3 spans 14 amino acids. In nucleotides, the CDR3 is TGTGCCAGCAGCCGGGACAGGGGCAACAGCGAGCAGTACTTC. Protein product: CASSRDRGNSEQYF.

This clone was seen once. J is TRBJ2-3 and V is TRBV7-9, with 8 nucleotides matching TRBD2. The CDR3 runs 14 residues. CDR1 is SEHNR and CDR2 is FQNEAQ in the germline V gene (reference sequence). J gave up 1 base and V 5 bases, and 2 bases lay outside the gene matches. CDR3 nucleotides: TGTGCCAGCAGCACGACTAGCGGCACAGATACGCAGTATTTT. As protein: CASSTTSGTDTQYF.

The V and J genes are TRBV7-2 and TRBJ1-2, with 7 positions matching TRBD1. With 5 bases clipped from V and 2 bases from J, the junction kept 8 bases outside the gene matches. The germline gives CDR1 SGHTA, CDR2 FQGNSA. The CDR3 is made up of 15 amino acids. In DNA form, the CDR3 reads TGTGCCAGCAGCGCACAGGGGTTACGAAACTATGGCTACACCTTC. Translating gives CASSAQGLRNYGYTF.

V and J are TRBV6-6 and TRBJ2-1; 9 nucleotides match TRBD1. The CDR3 consists of 16 residues. Unmatched junction bases numbered 10, after V lost 8 bases and J lost 2 bases. CDR1 is MNHNY, CDR2 SVGAGI, per germline (reference sequence). CDR3 bases: TGTGCCAGCTCTACTACGGGACAGGGACCCTACAATGAGCAGTTCTTC. Amino acid sequence: CASSTTGQGPYNEQFF.

V usage is TRBV2 and J usage is TRBJ2-5; 8 bases are shared with TRBD2. CDR1 is SNHLY and CDR2 is FYNNEI in the germline V gene. CDR3 length equals 15 residues. V was pared by 4 bases and J by 4 bases, with 8 bases of the junction left unmatched. Here the CDR3 reads CASSVERGMVETQYF. CDR3 DNA: TGTGCCAGCAGTGTTGAGCGGGGGATGGTAGAGACCCAGTACTTC.

This chain joins TRBV11-2 and TRBJ1-1; TRBD1 is a possible D gene (5 bases). The CDR3 sequence is 13 residues long. Germline V gene data show CDR1 as SGHAT and CDR2 as FQNNGV. Trimming removed 5 bases at V and 1 base at J, with 8 bases between. The CDR3 protein is CASSPTGNTEAFF. The CDR3 nucleotides read TGTGCCAGCAGCCCCACAGGGAACACTGAAGCTTTCTTT.

V is TRBV5-1 and J is TRBJ2-3; 9 bases align to TRBD2. CDR1 is SGHRS, CDR2 YFSETQ, per germline. The CDR3 loop spans 16 amino acids. The V and J ends lost 0 bases and 5 bases, in that order; junction bases with no gene match: 7. The CDR3, as DNA: TGCGCCAGCAGCTTGGGTGGTAGCGGGGGAGGAGATACGCAGTATTTT. Translated: CASSLGGSGGGDTQYF.

This clone is a singleton in its sample. The gene calls are TRBV5-1 and TRBJ2-3; 9 nucleotides align to TRBD1. Germline V lookup: CDR1 SGHRS, CDR2 YFSETQ. J gave up 4 bases and V 4 bases, and 4 bases lay outside the gene matches. This CDR3 contains 14 residues. For the CDR3, the DNA is TGCGCCAGCAGCCGGACAGGGGCCCCAGATACGCAGTATTTT. It encodes CASSRTGAPDTQYF.

This chain joins TRBV9 and TRBJ1-3; D is unclear. Germline lookup yields CDR1 SGDLS and CDR2 YYNGEE. Deletions cut 0 bases from V and 0 bases from J, with 16 bases between. The CDR3 consists of 18 residues. In DNA form, the CDR3 reads TGTGCCAGCAGCGTAGGTCCAACTAGCGGAGGCTCTGGAAACACCATATATTTT. It is translated as CASSVGPTSGGSGNTIYF.

This clone was found once. V gene TRBV9 combines with J gene TRBJ2-5; a weak D match, TRBD2 (5 bases). Trimming left V 0 bases short and J 3 bases short, with 9 bases between. CDR1 is SGDLS and CDR2 is YYNGEE in the germline V gene. The CDR3 is 14 residues long. The CDR3 nucleotides read TGTGCCAGCAGCGTAGCTGTGGGAGAAGAGACCCAGTACTTC. This codes for CASSVAVGEETQYF. Filled out from reference TRBV9 and TRBJ2-5, the complete variable domain reads DSGVTQTPKHLITATGQRVTLRCSPRSGDLSVYWYQQSLDQGLQFLIQYYNGEERAKGNILERFSAQQFPDLHSELNLSSLELGDSALYFCASSVAVGEETQYFGPGTRLLVL.

With regard to this clone: Compared with germline, one end of the junction differs, possibly owing to a read error. The rearrangement joins TRBV11-2 to TRBJ1-1; D remains unclear. The CDR3 runs to 12 residues. Germline V gives CDR1 SGHAT, CDR2 FQNNGV. CDR3 coding DNA: TGTGCCAGCAGCTTAGATATGTCTAACCGTCACTTT. Amino acids: CASSLDMSNRHF.

The CDR3 here is CAWMGFGRENTEAFF. Written as DNA, the CDR3 is TGTGCCTGGATGGGTTTTGGCAGGGAAAACACTGAAGCTTTCTTT. The rearrangement links TRBV30 to TRBJ1-1; TRBD1 is a possible D gene (5 bases). Per the germline V gene, CDR1 is GTSNPN and CDR2 is SVGIG (reference sequence). Trimming shortened V by 4 bases and J by 2 bases, and 17 bases separated the two germline ends. The CDR3 runs to 15 residues.

This rearrangement joins TRBV7-9 to TRBJ1-3, with 7 bases identical to TRBD1. V shed 5 bases, J shed 2 bases, and the junction held 3 bases outside the gene matches. Germline CDR1 reads SEHNR; CDR2 reads FQNEAQ (reference sequence). The CDR3 loop spans 14 amino acids. CDR3 sequence (DNA): TGTGCCAGCAGCCCGACAGGGACTGGAAACACCATATATTTT. This gives the protein CASSPTGTGNTIYF.

V is TRBV5-6 and J is TRBJ1-2; D perhaps matches TRBD1 (6 bases). Per the germline V gene, CDR1 is SGHDT and CDR2 is YYEEEE. The germline V and J ends were trimmed by 0 bases and 10 bases, with 19 bases remaining between them. The CDR3 spans 15 residues. As DNA, the CDR3 is TGTGCCAGCAGCTTGGCCCTGATCCAGGGGAATGTCTACACCTTC. Its protein product is CASSLALIQGNVYTF.

This clone has more than one count but fewer than ten. The chain recombines TRBV19 with TRBJ2-7; the match to TRBD1 covers 9 bases. V lost 6 bases and J lost 0; bases outside the gene matches: 3. The CDR3 covers 14 residues. Germline values: CDR1 LNHDA, CDR2 SQIVND (reference sequence). The CDR3 DNA is TGTGCCAGTAGCCGGGACAGGGCCTCCTACGAGCAGTACTTC. It encodes CASSRDRASYEQYF.

This chain uses TRBV5-6 with TRBJ1-2; 8 positions agree with TRBD1. CDR1 is SGHDT and CDR2 is YYEEEE in the germline V gene. The CDR3 has 15 residues. Trimming removed 4 bases from V and 2 bases from J; junction bases left unmatched: 7. CDR3 region: CASSAWTGFNYGYTF. CDR3 nucleotides: TGTGCCAGCAGCGCCTGGACAGGGTTCAACTATGGCTACACCTTC.

The chain is built from TRBV7-9 and TRBJ2-5; a possible D gene is TRBD1 (6 bases). Germline V gene sequence: CDR1 SEHNR, CDR2 FQNEAQ (reference sequence). The CDR3 has 17 amino acids. The germline V and J ends were trimmed by 1 base and 2 bases, with 17 bases remaining between them. CDR3 sequence (DNA): TGTGCCAGCAGCTTAGGAGTACAGGGTTATGGGCAAGAGACCCAGTACTTC. Translation gives CASSLGVQGYGQETQYF. Combining the CDR3 with reference TRBV7-9 and TRBJ2-5 gives the whole variable domain DTGVSQNPRHKITKRGQNVTFRCDPISEHNRLYWYRQTLGQGPEFLTYFQNEAQLEKSRLLSDRFSAERPKGSFSTLEIQRTEQGDSAMYLCASSLGVQGYGQETQYFGPGTRLLVL.

V gene TRBV4-3 combines with J gene TRBJ2-7; the match to TRBD2 covers 9 bases. The CDR3 covers 15 residues. Germline-derived CDR1 and CDR2 are LGHNA and YSLEER. V dropped 1 base and J dropped 2; count of bases not matched to a gene: 3. This CDR3 is CASSQGSGGPYEQYF. For the CDR3, the DNA is TGCGCCAGCAGCCAAGGTAGCGGGGGACCCTACGAGCAGTACTTC.

The rearrangement joins TRBV14 to TRBJ2-7; TRBD1 is a possible D gene (5 bases). CDR1 and CDR2 from the germline V gene are SGHDN and FVKESK. Trimming took off 0 bases at V and 3 bases at J, with 6 bases between the two ends. The CDR3 consists of 13 residues. CDR3 amino acids: CASSQERGYEQYF. CDR3 bases: TGTGCCAGCAGCCAAGAAAGGGGCTACGAGCAGTACTTC.

V gene TRBV7-2 combines with J gene TRBJ1-5; D gene ambiguous. The germline CDR1 and CDR2 sequences are SGHTA and FQGNSA. The CDR3 covers 13 residues. V was pared by 1 base and J by 5 bases, with 6 bases between. CDR3 in amino acids: CASSLVGYQPQHF. As DNA, the CDR3 is TGTGCCAGCAGCTTAGTCGGGTATCAGCCCCAGCATTTT.

With respect to this clone: Germline is not matched at one junction end, which may reflect a read error. The V gene is TRBV7-9, the J gene TRBJ1-2, with 7 bases lining up with TRBD1. Per the germline V gene, CDR1 is SEHNR and CDR2 is FQNEAQ (reference sequence). This CDR3 spans 13 amino acids. DNA for the CDR3: TGTGCCAGCAGCCTACAGGGGAACTATGGCTACCCCTTC. It codes for CASSLQGNYGYPF. Drawing the rest from reference TRBV7-9 and TRBJ1-2, the complete variable domain is DTGVSQNPRHKITKRGQNVTFRCDPISEHNRLYWYRQTLGQGPEFLTYFQNEAQLEKSRLLSDRFSAERPKGSFSTLEIQRTEQGDSAMYLCASSLQGNYGYPFGSGTRLTVV.

The chain is built from TRBV6-1 and TRBJ1-1, with a tentative D call TRBD1 (6 bases). Per germline, CDR1 MNHNS and CDR2 SASEGT. The CDR3 runs 15 residues. V lost 7 bases to trimming and J lost 3 bases, with 18 bases between them. The CDR3 spells CASIMGGQGDTEAFF. CDR3 bases: TGTGCCAGCATAATGGGGGGGCAAGGGGACACTGAAGCTTTCTTT.

This rearrangement joins TRBV5-1 to TRBJ1-2, with TRBD1 matching 10 bases. Germline CDR1 and CDR2: SGHRS and YFSETQ. CDR3 length: 18 residues. V was pared by 0 bases and J by 2 bases, with 10 bases of the junction left unmatched. In DNA, the CDR3 is TGCGCCAGCAGCTTGGCGGGACGACAGGGGGCCTCCAACTATGGCTACACCTTC. Residues: CASSLAGRQGASNYGYTF.

The chain recombines TRBV11-3 with TRBJ2-7, with D perhaps TRBD2 (7 bases). V was shortened by 3 bases and J by 7 bases, with 22 bases between the two germline ends. Germline CDR1 SGHNT, CDR2 YENEEA. There are 16 residues in the CDR3. In nucleotides, the CDR3 is TGTGCCAGCAGCTTTAGGGGGGGGCCAACAGCGCGGGAGCAGTACTTC. It specifies CASSFRGGPTAREQYF. Full variable domain (missing parts from reference TRBV11-3 and TRBJ2-7): EAGVVQSPRYKIIEKKQPVAFWCNPISGHNTLYWYLQNLGQGPELLIRYENEEAVDDSQLPKDRFSAERLKGVDSTLKIQPAELGDSAVYLCASSFRGGPTAREQYFGPGTRLTVT.

The chain uses TRBV2 and TRBJ1-6; TRBD1 agrees at 9 bases. Germline CDR1 reads SNHLY; CDR2 reads FYNNEI. V lost 2 bases and J lost 5; bases outside the gene matches: 7. This CDR3 spans 17 amino acids. The CDR3 sequence is CASSEWSTGGHNSPLHF. DNA for the CDR3: TGTGCCAGCAGTGAATGGAGTACAGGGGGCCATAATTCACCCCTCCACTTT.

The chain combines TRBV19 with TRBJ2-7; 11 positions agree with TRBD1. The CDR3 length is 16 residues. Germline loops: CDR1 LNHDA, CDR2 SQIVND (reference sequence). V trimming: 4 bases; J trimming: 5 bases; junction bases outside the gene matches: 10. The CDR3 sequence: CASSNRDRGGRDEQYF. The CDR3 region has the DNA TGTGCCAGTAGTAACCGGGACAGGGGGGGACGGGACGAGCAGTACTTC.